This entry describes one T cell receptor beta chain. Its matching antigen is unknown. Germline V gene sequence: CDR1 SGHTA, CDR2 FQGNSA. The CDR3 loop spans 14 amino acids. The sample belongs to a study of cytomegalovirus exposure and HLA in healthy donors. On the study more broadly: The Caucasian-associated ancestry cluster held 80% to 90% of 300 to 500 genotyped donors. Study observations and caveats: Exclusion applied to some V segments, including TRBV6-2 and TRBV6-3, as they were indistinguishable. It has been reported that TCR beta sequences accurately predicted the HLA-A and HLA-B alleles of most subjects. As a later analysis showed, a missense DCLRE1C variant was linked to trimming of TCR beta V- and J-genes.

It was with 60 Vbeta and 13 Jbeta primers that the PCR ran. Clones were sequenced by immunoSEQ multiplex PCR, and TCRdb holds only the in-frame ones, with some missing. Of 200,000 or so clones in the sample, roughly 73% were seen once. Sequences were obtained from PBMCs. V and J are TRBV7-2 and TRBJ2-5; D is possibly TRBD2 (6 bases). With the DNA end fitting TRBJ2-7 better, the J assignment may be wrong. The TCR sequence derives from a woman between 25 and 40 years old in good health and CMV-seropositive. For the CDR3, the DNA is TGTGCCTCCTCGGACGGGGGATGGGTTTACGAGCAGTACTTC. Translation gives CASSDGGWVYEQYF.